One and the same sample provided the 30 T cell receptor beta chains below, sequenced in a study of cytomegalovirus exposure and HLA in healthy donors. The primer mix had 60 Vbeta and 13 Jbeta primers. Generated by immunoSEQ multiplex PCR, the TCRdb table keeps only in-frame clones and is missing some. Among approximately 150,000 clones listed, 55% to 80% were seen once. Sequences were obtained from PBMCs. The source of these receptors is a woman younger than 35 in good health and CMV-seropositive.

The CDR3 nucleotides read TGTGCCAGCAGCGACGGACTAGCGTTAACCTACGAGCAGTACTTC. Encoded protein: CASSDGLALTYEQYF. V and J are TRBV7-9 and TRBJ2-7; the match to TRBD2 covers 9 bases. The CDR3 covers 15 residues. CDR1 is SEHNR, CDR2 FQNEAQ, per germline (reference sequence). V lost 5 bases to trimming and J lost 2 bases; unmatched junction nucleotides: 7.

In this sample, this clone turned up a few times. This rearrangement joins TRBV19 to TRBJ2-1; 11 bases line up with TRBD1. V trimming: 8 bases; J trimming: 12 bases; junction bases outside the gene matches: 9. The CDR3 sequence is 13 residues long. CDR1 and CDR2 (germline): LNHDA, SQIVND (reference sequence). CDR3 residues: CASRRTGGDLQFF. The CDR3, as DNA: TGTGCCAGTCGACGGACAGGGGGCGATCTGCAGTTCTTC. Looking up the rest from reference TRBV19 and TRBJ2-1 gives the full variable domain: DGGITQSPKYLFRKEGQNVTLSCEQNLNHDAMYWYRQDPGQGLRLIYYSQIVNDFQKGDIAEGYSVSREKKESFPLTVTSAQKNPTAFYLCASRRTGGDLQFFGPGTRLTVL.

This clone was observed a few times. CDR3 loop: CASSPTEKTDTQYF. The DNA of the CDR3 is TGTGCCAGCAGTCCTACAGAGAAGACAGATACGCAGTATTTT. The chain carries TRBV28 and TRBJ2-3; unclear D gene. Trimming took 5 bases from V and 3 from J, leaving 12 bases between them. There are 14 residues in the CDR3. Germline CDR1 reads MDHEN; CDR2 reads SYDVKM.

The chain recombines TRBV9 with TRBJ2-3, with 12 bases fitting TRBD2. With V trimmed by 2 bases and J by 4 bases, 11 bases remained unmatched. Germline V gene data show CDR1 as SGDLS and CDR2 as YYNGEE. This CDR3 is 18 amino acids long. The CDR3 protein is CASSVSDSSGGAPDTQYF. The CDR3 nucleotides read TGTGCCAGCAGCGTCTCTGATTCTAGCGGGGGGGCCCCAGATACGCAGTATTTT. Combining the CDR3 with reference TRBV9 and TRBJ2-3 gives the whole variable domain DSGVTQTPKHLITATGQRVTLRCSPRSGDLSVYWYQQSLDQGLQFLIQYYNGEERAKGNILERFSAQQFPDLHSELNLSSLELGDSALYFCASSVSDSSGGAPDTQYFGPGTRLTVL.

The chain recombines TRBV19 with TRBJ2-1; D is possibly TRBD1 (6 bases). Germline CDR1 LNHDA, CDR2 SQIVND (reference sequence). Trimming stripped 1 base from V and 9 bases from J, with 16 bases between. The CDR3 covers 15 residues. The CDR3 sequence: CASSIATGSDTEQFF. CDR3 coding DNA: TGTGCCAGTAGTATAGCTACAGGGTCGGACACTGAGCAGTTCTTC.

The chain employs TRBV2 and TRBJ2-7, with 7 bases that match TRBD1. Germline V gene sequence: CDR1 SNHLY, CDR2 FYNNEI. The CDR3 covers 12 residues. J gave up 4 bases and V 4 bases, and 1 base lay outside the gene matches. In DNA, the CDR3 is TGTGCCAGCAGTGGCAGGGGGTACGAGCAGTACTTC. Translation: CASSGRGYEQYF. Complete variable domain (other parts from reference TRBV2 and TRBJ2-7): EPEVTQTPSHQVTQMGQEVILRCVPISNHLYFYWYRQILGQKVEFLVSFYNNEISEKSEIFDDQFSVERPDGSNFTLKIRSTKLEDSAMYFCASSGRGYEQYFGPGTRLTVT.

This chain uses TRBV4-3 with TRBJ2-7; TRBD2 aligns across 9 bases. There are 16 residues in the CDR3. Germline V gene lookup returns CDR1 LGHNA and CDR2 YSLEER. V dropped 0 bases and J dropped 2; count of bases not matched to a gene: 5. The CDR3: CASSQDHASGAYEQYF. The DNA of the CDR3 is TGCGCCAGCAGCCAAGATCATGCTAGCGGGGCCTACGAGCAGTACTTC.

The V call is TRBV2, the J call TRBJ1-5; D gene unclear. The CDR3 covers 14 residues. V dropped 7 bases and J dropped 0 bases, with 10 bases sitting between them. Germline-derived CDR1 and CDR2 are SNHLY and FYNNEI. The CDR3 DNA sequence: TGTGCCAGCACCCAGGATTATAGCAATCAGCCCCAGCATTTT. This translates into CASTQDYSNQPQHF.

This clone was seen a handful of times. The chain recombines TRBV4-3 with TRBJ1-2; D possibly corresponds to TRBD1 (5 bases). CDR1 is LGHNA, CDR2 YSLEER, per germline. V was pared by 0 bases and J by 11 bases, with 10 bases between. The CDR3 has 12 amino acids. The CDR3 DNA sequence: TGCGCCAGCAGCCAAGACAGGGAGGTGTACACCTTC. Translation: CASSQDREVYTF.

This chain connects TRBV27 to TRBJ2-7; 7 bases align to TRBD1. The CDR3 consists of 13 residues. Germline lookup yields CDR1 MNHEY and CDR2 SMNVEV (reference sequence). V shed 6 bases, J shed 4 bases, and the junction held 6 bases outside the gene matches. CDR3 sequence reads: CASRIGGSYEQYF. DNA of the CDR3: TGTGCCAGCAGAATAGGGGGCTCATACGAGCAGTACTTC.

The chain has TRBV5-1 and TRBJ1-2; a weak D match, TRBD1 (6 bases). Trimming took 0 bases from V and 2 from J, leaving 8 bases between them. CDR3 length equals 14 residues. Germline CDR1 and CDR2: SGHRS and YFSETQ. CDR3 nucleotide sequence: TGCGCCAGCAGCTTGGGCAGGGGAAACTATGGCTACACCTTC. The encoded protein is CASSLGRGNYGYTF.

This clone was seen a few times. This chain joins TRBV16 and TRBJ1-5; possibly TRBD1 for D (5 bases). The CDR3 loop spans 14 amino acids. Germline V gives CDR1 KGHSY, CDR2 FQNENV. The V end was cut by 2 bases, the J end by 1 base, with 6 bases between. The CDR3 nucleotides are TGTGCCAGCAGCCAAAGGGGCAGCAATCAGCCCCAGCATTTT. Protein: CASSQRGSNQPQHF.

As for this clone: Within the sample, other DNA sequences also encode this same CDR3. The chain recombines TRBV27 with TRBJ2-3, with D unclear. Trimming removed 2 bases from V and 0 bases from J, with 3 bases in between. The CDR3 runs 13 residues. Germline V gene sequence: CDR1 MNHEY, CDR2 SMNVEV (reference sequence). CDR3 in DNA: TGTGCCAGCAGTTTAACTAGCACAGATACGCAGTATTTT. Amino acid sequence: CASSLTSTDTQYF.

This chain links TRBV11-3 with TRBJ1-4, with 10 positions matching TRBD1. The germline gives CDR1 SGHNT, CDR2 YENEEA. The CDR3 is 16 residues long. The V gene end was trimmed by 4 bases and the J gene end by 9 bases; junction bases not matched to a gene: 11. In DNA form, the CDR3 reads TGTGCCAGCAGCTCGGACAGGGACAGGGGACCGAAAAAACTGTTTTTT. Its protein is CASSSDRDRGPKKLFF.

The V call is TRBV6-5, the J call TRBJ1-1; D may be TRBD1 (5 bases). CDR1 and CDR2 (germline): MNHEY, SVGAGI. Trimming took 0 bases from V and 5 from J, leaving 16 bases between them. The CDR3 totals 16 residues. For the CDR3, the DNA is TGTGCCAGCAGTTACTCGATAGTCTACGGGGGGACTGAAGCTTTCTTT. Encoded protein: CASSYSIVYGGTEAFF.

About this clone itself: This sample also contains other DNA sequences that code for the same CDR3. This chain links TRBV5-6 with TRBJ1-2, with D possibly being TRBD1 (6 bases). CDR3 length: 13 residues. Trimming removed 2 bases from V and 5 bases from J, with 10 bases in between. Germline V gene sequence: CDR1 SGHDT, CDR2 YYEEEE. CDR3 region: CASSFPGDYGYTF. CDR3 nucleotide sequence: TGTGCCAGCAGCTTTCCAGGGGATTATGGCTACACCTTC.

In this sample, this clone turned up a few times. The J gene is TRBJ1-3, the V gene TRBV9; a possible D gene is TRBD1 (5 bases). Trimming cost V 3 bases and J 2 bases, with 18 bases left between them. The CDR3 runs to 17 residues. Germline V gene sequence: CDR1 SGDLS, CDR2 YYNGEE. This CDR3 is CASSAEVWGGTGNTIYF. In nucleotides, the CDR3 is TGTGCCAGCAGCGCAGAGGTGTGGGGGGGAACTGGAAACACCATATATTTT.

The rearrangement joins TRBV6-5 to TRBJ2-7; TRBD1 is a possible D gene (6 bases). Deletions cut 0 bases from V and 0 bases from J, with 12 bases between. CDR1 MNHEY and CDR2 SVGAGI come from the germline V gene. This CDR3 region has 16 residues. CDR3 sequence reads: CASSYSFSRGSYEQYF. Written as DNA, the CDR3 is TGTGCCAGCAGTTACTCGTTTTCCAGGGGCTCCTACGAGCAGTACTTC.

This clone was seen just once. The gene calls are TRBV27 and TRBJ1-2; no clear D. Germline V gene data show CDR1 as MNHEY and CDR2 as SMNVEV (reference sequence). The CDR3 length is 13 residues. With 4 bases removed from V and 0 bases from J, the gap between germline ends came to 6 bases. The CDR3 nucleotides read TGTGCCAGCAGTTACGGAGCTAACTATGGCTACACCTTC. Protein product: CASSYGANYGYTF.

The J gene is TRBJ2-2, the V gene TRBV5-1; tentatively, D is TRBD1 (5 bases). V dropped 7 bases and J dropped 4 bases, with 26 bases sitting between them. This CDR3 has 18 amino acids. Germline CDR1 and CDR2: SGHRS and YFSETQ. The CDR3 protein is CASDHHPPLGRSTGELFF. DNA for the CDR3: TGCGCCAGCGACCACCATCCACCGTTGGGGCGGAGCACCGGGGAGCTGTTTTTT.

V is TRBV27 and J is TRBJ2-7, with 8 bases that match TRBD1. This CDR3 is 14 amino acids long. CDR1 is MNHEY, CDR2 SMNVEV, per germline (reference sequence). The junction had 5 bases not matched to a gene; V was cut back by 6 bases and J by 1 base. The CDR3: CASRARQGSYEQYF. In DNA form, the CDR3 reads TGTGCCAGCAGAGCCAGACAGGGGTCCTACGAGCAGTACTTC.

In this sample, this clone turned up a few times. CDR3 residues: CASSARVDNSPLHF. DNA of the CDR3: TGTGCCAGTAGTGCCCGGGTCGACAATTCACCCCTCCACTTT. The genes are TRBV19 and TRBJ1-6; D gene uncertain. This CDR3 is 14 amino acids long. Germline V lookup: CDR1 LNHDA, CDR2 SQIVND (reference sequence). V was trimmed by 5 bases and J by 7 bases, leaving 12 bases between them.

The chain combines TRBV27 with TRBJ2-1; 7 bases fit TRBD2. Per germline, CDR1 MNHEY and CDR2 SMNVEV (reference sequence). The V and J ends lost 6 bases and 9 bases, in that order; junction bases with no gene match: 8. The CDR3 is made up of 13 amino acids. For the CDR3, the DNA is TGTGCCAGCAGGGCGGGAGTTTCAGGTGAGCAGTTCTTC. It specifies CASRAGVSGEQFF.

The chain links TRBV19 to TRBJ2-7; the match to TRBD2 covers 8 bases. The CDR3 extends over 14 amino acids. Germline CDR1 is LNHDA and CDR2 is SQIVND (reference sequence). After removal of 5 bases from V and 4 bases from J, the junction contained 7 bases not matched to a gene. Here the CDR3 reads CASSATSGTYEQYF. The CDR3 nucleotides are TGTGCCAGTAGTGCTACTAGCGGAACGTACGAGCAGTACTTC.

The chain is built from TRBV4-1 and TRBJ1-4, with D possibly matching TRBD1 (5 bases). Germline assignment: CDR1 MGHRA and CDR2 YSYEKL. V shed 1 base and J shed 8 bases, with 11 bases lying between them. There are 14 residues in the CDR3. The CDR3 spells CASSQVGGGEKLFF. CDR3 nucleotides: TGCGCCAGCAGCCAAGTAGGTGGGGGGGAAAAACTGTTTTTT.

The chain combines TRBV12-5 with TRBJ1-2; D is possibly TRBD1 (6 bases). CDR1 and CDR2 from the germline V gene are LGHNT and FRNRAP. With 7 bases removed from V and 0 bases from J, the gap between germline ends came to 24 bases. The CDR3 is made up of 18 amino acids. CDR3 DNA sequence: TGTGCTAGTGCCATTGAGAGACAGGTCCCATTTCCTAACTATGGCTACACCTTC. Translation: CASAIERQVPFPNYGYTF.

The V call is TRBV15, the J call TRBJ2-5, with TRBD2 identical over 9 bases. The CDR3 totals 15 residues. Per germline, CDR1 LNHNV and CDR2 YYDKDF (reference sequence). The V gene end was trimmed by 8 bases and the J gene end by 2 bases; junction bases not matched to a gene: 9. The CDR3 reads CATRMGAGGQETQYF. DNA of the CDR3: TGTGCCACCCGCATGGGGGCGGGAGGGCAAGAGACCCAGTACTTC.

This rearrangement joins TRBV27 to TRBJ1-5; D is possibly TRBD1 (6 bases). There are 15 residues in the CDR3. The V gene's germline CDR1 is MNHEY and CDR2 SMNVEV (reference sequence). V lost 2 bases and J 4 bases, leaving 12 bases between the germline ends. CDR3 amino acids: CASSLRGARNQPQHF. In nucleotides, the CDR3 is TGTGCCAGCAGTTTACGGGGGGCGAGGAATCAGCCCCAGCATTTT.

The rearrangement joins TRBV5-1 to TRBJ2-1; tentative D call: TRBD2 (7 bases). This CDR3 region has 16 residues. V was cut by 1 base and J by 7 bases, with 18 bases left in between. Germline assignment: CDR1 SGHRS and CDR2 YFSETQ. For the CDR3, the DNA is TGCGCCAGCAGCTTGTCTAGCGCGGGGGCCTGGAATGAGCAGTTCTTC. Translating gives CASSLSSAGAWNEQFF.

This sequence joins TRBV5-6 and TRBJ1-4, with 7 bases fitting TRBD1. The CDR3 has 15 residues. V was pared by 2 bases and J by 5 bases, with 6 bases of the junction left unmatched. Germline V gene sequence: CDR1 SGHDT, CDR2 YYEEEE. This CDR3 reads CASSFPGQLNEKLFF. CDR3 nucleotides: TGTGCCAGCAGCTTTCCGGGACAGTTAAATGAAAAACTGTTTTTT. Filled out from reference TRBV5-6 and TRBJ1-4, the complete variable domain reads DAGVTQSPTHLIKTRGQQVTLRCSPKSGHDTVSWYQQALGQGPQFIFQYYEEEERQRGNFPDRFSGHQFPNYSSELNVNALLLGDSALYLCASSFPGQLNEKLFFGSGTQLSVL.